Below, 20 T cell receptor beta chains from the same sample are listed, as sequenced in a study of T cells in Graves' hyperthyroidism and ophthalmopathy (dated by TCRdb to between 2017 and 2020). The method behind the library was multiplex PCR. The sample was run on an Illumina HiSeq 2000. The TCR beta CDR3 regions were amplified from the RNA transcripts. For the first round of RT-PCR on the TCR CDR3, the HTBI primer set was used together with the Qiagen OneStep RT-PCR kit. TCRdb reworked the public reads: Q25 trimming with fastp, MiXCR clone assembly, productive beta chains retained. One record per CDR3 amino acid sequence lists the most common genes and DNA. A total of some 550,000 distinct CDR3 sequences appear in this sample, approximately 15% of them only once. The top ten constitute roughly 3% of the sample. The sample taken for sequencing was blood. The source of these receptors is a woman aged 40 to 55 with Graves' ophthalmopathy.

This clonotype was seen a handful of times. V and J are TRBV6-2 or TRBV6-3 and TRBJ1-5, with no clear D. CDR3 length: 16 residues. Trimming left V 10 bases short and J 1 base short, with 20 bases between. The V gene's germline CDR1 is MNHEY and CDR2 SVGEGT. The CDR3 sequence is CATPPGGIRSNQPQHF. The CDR3 bases are TGTGCCACCCCCCCGGGCGGGATAAGGAGCAATCAGCCCCAGCATTTT.

The gene calls are TRBV10-3 and TRBJ1-3; 7 bases map to TRBD1. The CDR3 is 15 residues long. Germline V CDR1 and CDR2: ENHRY, SYGVKD. V trimming: 6 bases; J trimming: 0 bases; junction bases outside the gene matches: 5. The CDR3 reads CAIRDRRDSGNTIYF. DNA for the CDR3: TGTGCCATCAGGGACAGGAGAGACTCTGGAAACACCATATATTTT.

In the case of this clonotype: This may arise from a read error, as a much more abundant clone is one base away. The V and J genes are TRBV7-9 and TRBJ1-2; TRBD1 matches 8 bases. The CDR3 extends over 13 amino acids. In germline, CDR1 is SEHNR, CDR2 FQNEAQ (reference sequence). V lost 5 bases and J lost 4; bases outside the gene matches: 3. The CDR3 DNA reads TGTGCCAGCAGCCAGACAGGGGCCTATGGCTACACCTTC. Residues: CASSQTGAYGYTF.

The V call is TRBV6-2 or TRBV6-3, the J call TRBJ1-4; 7 bases agree with TRBD1. Germline lookup yields CDR1 MNHEY and CDR2 SVGEGT. The CDR3 spans 14 residues. Losses at the gene ends were 6 bases for V and 5 bases for J; bases not matched to a gene: 6. The CDR3 reads CASRQGGLNEKLFF. DNA for the CDR3: TGTGCCAGCAGGCAGGGGGGATTAAATGAAAAACTGTTTTTT.

This clonotype was seen ten or more times. The chain is built from TRBV19 and TRBJ1-1; D gene ambiguous. CDR1 and CDR2 (germline): LNHDA, SQIVND (reference sequence). Trimming stripped 7 bases from V and 1 base from J, with 13 bases between. This CDR3 has 14 amino acids. The CDR3 sequence: CASTPTPGNTEAFF. The CDR3 DNA reads TGTGCCAGTACCCCTACCCCGGGGAACACTGAAGCTTTCTTT.

Concerning this clonotype: A read error may produce the germline difference seen at one junction end. The J gene is TRBJ1-5, the V gene TRBV10-3; the D gene is possibly TRBD1 (5 bases). This CDR3 has 15 amino acids. Germline V gives CDR1 ENHRY, CDR2 SYGVKD. The CDR3 spells CAVSEAGFQDQPQHF. The DNA for the CDR3 is TGTGCCGTCAGTGAGGCAGGGTTTCAAGATCAGCCCCAGCATTTT.

This clonotype has just a few counts. This chain joins TRBV19 and TRBJ1-1, with 8 bases aligning to TRBD1. Germline V gives CDR1 LNHDA, CDR2 SQIVND (reference sequence). CDR3 length: 15 residues. J was trimmed by 0 bases and V by 6 bases; bases with no gene match: 6. The CDR3, as DNA: TGTGCCAGTAGAAAGACAGGGGACATGAACACTGAAGCTTTCTTT. This gives the protein CASRKTGDMNTEAFF.

At least ten counts were recorded for this clonotype. This sequence joins TRBV4-1 and TRBJ1-5; 8 nucleotides match TRBD1. CDR1 and CDR2 (germline): MGHRA, YSYEKL. V lost 0 bases and J lost 0; bases outside the gene matches: 7. The length of the CDR3 is 18 residues. CDR3 residues: CASSQDSRQGYSNQPQHF. In DNA, the CDR3 is TGCGCCAGCAGCCAAGATTCCAGACAGGGGTATAGCAATCAGCCCCAGCATTTT.

This clonotype was counted many times. The chain is built from TRBV11-2 and TRBJ2-7; D perhaps matches TRBD2 (6 bases). Between the trimmed V and J ends, which lost 7 bases and 2 bases, there was a span of 18 bases. Germline V gives CDR1 SGHAT, CDR2 FQNNGV. This CDR3 is built from 15 residues. The CDR3 is CASKPGGRMAYEQYF. The CDR3 nucleotides read TGTGCCAGCAAACCTGGGGGGAGAATGGCCTACGAGCAGTACTTC.

This clonotype was detected ten times or more. This rearrangement joins TRBV7-9 to TRBJ2-5; 7 bases line up with TRBD1. The CDR3 has 14 residues. The germline gives CDR1 SEHNR, CDR2 FQNEAQ (reference sequence). With 6 bases clipped from V and 3 bases from J, the junction kept 7 bases outside the gene matches. The CDR3: CASSRAGTEETQYF. The CDR3 coding sequence is TGTGCCAGCAGTCGCGCCGGGACAGAAGAGACCCAGTACTTC.

The chain uses TRBV7-2 and TRBJ2-7, with D tentatively TRBD2 (6 bases). Germline loops: CDR1 SGHTA, CDR2 FQGNSA. This CDR3 region has 14 residues. The ends were cut back, 8 bases at V and 5 bases at J, with 19 bases in the middle. The CDR3 nucleotides are TGTGCCAGCGGACCCGGGAGACAGATCAACGAGCAGTACTTC. Protein product: CASGPGRQINEQYF.

The chain has TRBV18 and TRBJ1-1, with D unclear. Germline assignment: CDR1 KGHSH and CDR2 LQKENI. The CDR3 contains 14 residues. The V gene lost 3 bases and the J gene lost 3 bases, with 11 bases spanning the gap. The CDR3 loop is CASSPLELDTEAFF. The DNA of the CDR3 is TGTGCCAGCTCACCCCTGGAGTTGGACACTGAAGCTTTCTTT.

This clonotype was seen a few times. The chain links TRBV7-9 to TRBJ2-3; D could derive from TRBD1 or TRBD2 (5 bases each). Germline V gives CDR1 SEHNR, CDR2 FQNEAQ (reference sequence). The CDR3 has 14 residues. The germline V and J ends were trimmed by 5 bases and 2 bases, with 11 bases remaining between them. The CDR3 region has the DNA TGTGCCAGCAGCCCCGGGACGCCCACAGATACGCAGTATTTT. It yields the protein CASSPGTPTDTQYF.

Notes on this clonotype: A much bigger clone sits one base away, suggesting this may be a read error. The chain employs TRBV4-1 and TRBJ1-1; 8 bases match TRBD1. Germline V gene sequence: CDR1 MGHRA, CDR2 YSYEKL. V lost 3 bases to trimming and J lost 0 bases; unmatched junction nucleotides: 3. CDR3 length: 15 amino acids. The CDR3 nucleotides read TGCGCCAGCAGCCACAGGACAGGGTTGAACACTGAAGCTTTCTTT. It yields the protein CASSHRTGLNTEAFF.

J is TRBJ2-5 and V is TRBV29-1; 7 positions match TRBD1. V was clipped by 3 bases and J by 3 bases; unmatched bases: 7. Germline V gene lookup returns CDR1 SQVTM and CDR2 ANQGSEA. The CDR3 covers 14 residues. The DNA for the CDR3 is TGCAGCGTTGAGGATTGGACAGGCAAAGAGACCCAGTACTTC. Protein: CSVEDWTGKETQYF.

At least ten counts were recorded for this clonotype. V is TRBV20-1 and J is TRBJ2-7; 9 bases align to TRBD1. This CDR3 is built from 12 residues. The V segment lost 3 bases and the J segment 8 bases; nucleotides outside the gene matches: 5. CDR1 is DFQATT and CDR2 is SNEGSKA in the germline V gene (reference sequence). CDR3 sequence: CSASQQGAQQYF. The CDR3 bases are TGCAGTGCTAGCCAACAGGGGGCACAGCAGTACTTC.

This clonotype was found many times. The chain combines TRBV3-1 with TRBJ2-3; TRBD2 is a possible D gene (5 bases). The CDR3 loop spans 15 amino acids. Germline lookup yields CDR1 LGHDT and CDR2 YNNKEL (reference sequence). V dropped 1 base and J dropped 2 bases, with 10 bases sitting between them. The CDR3 spells CASSQVLAYTDTQYF. CDR3 DNA: TGTGCCAGCAGCCAAGTCCTAGCCTACACAGATACGCAGTATTTT.

The rearrangement uses TRBV4-1 and TRBJ2-1; TRBD2 is a possible D gene (6 bases). This CDR3 has 12 amino acids. V gave up 2 bases and J gave up 12 bases, with 11 bases separating them. The germline CDR1 and CDR2 sequences are MGHRA and YSYEKL. The CDR3 here is CASSQPAGRQFF. The CDR3 nucleotides read TGCGCCAGCAGCCAACCAGCGGGTAGGCAGTTCTTC.

About this clonotype itself: This may stem from a read error, because a much larger clone lies one nucleotide away. The chain uses TRBV6-2 or TRBV6-3 and TRBJ1-1; D is perhaps TRBD1 (6 bases). Trimming removed 5 bases at V and 6 bases at J, with 16 bases between. The CDR3 sequence is 14 residues long. Per germline, CDR1 MNHEY and CDR2 SVGEGT. The CDR3 DNA sequence: TGTGCCAGCAGTGAAGACAGGAGAGGGCCTGAAGCTTTCTTT. Protein: CASSEDRRGPEAFF.

Regarding this clonotype: No conserved phenylalanine or tryptophan ends this CDR3, so it is likely a read error. The V call is TRBV9, the J call TRBJ2-3; D is uncertain. Germline assignment: CDR1 SGDLS and CDR2 YYNGEE. The CDR3 extends over 14 amino acids. The germline V and J ends were trimmed by 3 bases and 1 base, with 9 bases remaining between them. The CDR3 region has the DNA TGTGCCAGCAGCGGAACCACGGGCACAGATACGCAGTATCTT. This gives the protein CASSGTTGTDTQYL.